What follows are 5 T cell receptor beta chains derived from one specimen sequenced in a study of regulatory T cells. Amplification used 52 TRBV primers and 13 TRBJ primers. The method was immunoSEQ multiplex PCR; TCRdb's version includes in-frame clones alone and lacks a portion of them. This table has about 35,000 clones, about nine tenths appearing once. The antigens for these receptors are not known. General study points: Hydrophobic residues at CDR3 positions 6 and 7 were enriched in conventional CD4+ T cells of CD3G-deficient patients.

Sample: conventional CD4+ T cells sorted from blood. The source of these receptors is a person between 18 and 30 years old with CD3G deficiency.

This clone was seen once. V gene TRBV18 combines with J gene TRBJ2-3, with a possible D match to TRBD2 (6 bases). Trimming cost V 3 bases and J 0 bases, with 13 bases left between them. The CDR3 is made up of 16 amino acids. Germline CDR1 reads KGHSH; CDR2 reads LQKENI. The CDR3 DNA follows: TGTGCCAGCTCACCCGGACGGGAGAAGAGCACAGATACGCAGTATTTT. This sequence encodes CASSPGREKSTDTQYF.

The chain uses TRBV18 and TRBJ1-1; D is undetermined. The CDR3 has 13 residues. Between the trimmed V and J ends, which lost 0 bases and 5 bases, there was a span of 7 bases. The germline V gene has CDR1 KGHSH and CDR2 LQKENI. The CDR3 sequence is CASSPPGRTEAFF. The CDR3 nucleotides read TGTGCCAGCTCACCACCGGGAAGGACTGAAGCTTTCTTT. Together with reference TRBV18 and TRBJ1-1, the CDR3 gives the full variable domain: NAGVMQNPRHLVRRRGQEARLRCSPMKGHSHVYWYRQLPEEGLKFMVYLQKENIIDESGMPKERFSAEFPKEGPSILRIQQVVRGDSAAYFCASSPPGRTEAFFGQGTRLTVV.

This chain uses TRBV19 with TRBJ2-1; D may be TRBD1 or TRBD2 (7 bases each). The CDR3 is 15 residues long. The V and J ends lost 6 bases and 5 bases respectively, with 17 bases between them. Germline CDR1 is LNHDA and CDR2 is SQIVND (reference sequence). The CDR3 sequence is CASSIQGGGHNEQFF. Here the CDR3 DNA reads TGTGCCAGTAGCATCCAGGGGGGGGGACACAATGAGCAGTTCTTC. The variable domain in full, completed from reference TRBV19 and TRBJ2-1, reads DGGITQSPKYLFRKEGQNVTLSCEQNLNHDAMYWYRQDPGQGLRLIYYSQIVNDFQKGDIAEGYSVSREKKESFPLTVTSAQKNPTAFYLCASSIQGGGHNEQFFGPGTRLTVL.

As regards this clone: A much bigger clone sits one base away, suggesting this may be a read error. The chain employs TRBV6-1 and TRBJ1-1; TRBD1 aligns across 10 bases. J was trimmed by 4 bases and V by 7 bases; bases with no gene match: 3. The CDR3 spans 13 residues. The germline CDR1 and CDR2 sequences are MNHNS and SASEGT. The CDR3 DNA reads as TGTGCCAGCAAGCGGACAGGGGGCACTGAAGCTTTCTTT. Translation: CASKRTGGTEAFF.

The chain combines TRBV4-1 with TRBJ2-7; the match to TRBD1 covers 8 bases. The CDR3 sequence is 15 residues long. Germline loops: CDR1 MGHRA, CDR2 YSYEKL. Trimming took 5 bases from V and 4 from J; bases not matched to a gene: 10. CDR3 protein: CASSVRTGSGYEQYF. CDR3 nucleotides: TGCGCCAGCAGCGTTCGGACAGGGTCTGGGTACGAGCAGTACTTC.